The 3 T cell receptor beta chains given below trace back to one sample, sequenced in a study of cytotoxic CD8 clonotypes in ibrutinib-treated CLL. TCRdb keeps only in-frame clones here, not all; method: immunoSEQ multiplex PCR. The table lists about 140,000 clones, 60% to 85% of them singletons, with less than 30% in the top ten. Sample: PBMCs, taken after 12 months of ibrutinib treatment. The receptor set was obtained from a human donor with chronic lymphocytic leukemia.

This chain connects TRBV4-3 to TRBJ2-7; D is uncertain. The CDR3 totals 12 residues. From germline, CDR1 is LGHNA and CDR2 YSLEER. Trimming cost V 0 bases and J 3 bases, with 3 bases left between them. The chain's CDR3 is CASSQDGYEQYF. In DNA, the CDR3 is TGCGCCAGCAGCCAAGACGGCTACGAGCAGTACTTC.

Here the CDR3 reads CASSLGVRNEQYF. The CDR3 DNA follows: TGTGCCAGCAGCTTGGGGGTCCGGAACGAGCAGTACTTC. The gene calls are TRBV7-2 and TRBJ2-7; D may correspond to TRBD1 or TRBD2 (5 bases each). This CDR3 region has 13 residues. The ends were cut back, 3 bases at V and 5 bases at J, with 11 bases in the middle. From germline, CDR1 is SGHTA and CDR2 FQGNSA.

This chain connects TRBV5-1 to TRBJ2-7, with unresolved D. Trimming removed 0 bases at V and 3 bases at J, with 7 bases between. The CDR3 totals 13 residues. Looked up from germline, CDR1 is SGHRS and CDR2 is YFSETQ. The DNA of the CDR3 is TGCGCCAGCAGCTTGGAGGTCTTCTACGAGCAGTACTTC. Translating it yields CASSLEVFYEQYF.